This T cell receptor beta chain came from a study of shared clonotypes between healthy human individuals. TCRdb's table, derived via immunoSEQ multiplex PCR, lists solely in-frame clones and lacks some. The sample has 2,100,000 or so clones, 90% to 96% seen once. Study-wide results and caveats: The represented genetic and exposure-history diversity was limited by the small number of donors. In contrast to clonotypes shared by all four donors, non-shared clonotypes had lower generation probabilities.

Trimming cost V 4 bases and J 0 bases, with 10 bases left between them. Germline CDR1 and CDR2: SGHRS and YFSETQ. The CDR3 covers 14 residues. This clone appeared once. Antigen unknown. This clonotype was obtained from a man aged 18 to 35 in good health. The material sequenced was naive CD4+ T cells sorted from blood. Subset defined: CD45RA+ positively selected. This chain links TRBV5-1 with TRBJ1-2, with D hard to call. The CDR3 DNA is TGCGCCAGCAGCGCCACAGAATCTAACTATGGCTACACCTTC. Translation: CASSATESNYGYTF.